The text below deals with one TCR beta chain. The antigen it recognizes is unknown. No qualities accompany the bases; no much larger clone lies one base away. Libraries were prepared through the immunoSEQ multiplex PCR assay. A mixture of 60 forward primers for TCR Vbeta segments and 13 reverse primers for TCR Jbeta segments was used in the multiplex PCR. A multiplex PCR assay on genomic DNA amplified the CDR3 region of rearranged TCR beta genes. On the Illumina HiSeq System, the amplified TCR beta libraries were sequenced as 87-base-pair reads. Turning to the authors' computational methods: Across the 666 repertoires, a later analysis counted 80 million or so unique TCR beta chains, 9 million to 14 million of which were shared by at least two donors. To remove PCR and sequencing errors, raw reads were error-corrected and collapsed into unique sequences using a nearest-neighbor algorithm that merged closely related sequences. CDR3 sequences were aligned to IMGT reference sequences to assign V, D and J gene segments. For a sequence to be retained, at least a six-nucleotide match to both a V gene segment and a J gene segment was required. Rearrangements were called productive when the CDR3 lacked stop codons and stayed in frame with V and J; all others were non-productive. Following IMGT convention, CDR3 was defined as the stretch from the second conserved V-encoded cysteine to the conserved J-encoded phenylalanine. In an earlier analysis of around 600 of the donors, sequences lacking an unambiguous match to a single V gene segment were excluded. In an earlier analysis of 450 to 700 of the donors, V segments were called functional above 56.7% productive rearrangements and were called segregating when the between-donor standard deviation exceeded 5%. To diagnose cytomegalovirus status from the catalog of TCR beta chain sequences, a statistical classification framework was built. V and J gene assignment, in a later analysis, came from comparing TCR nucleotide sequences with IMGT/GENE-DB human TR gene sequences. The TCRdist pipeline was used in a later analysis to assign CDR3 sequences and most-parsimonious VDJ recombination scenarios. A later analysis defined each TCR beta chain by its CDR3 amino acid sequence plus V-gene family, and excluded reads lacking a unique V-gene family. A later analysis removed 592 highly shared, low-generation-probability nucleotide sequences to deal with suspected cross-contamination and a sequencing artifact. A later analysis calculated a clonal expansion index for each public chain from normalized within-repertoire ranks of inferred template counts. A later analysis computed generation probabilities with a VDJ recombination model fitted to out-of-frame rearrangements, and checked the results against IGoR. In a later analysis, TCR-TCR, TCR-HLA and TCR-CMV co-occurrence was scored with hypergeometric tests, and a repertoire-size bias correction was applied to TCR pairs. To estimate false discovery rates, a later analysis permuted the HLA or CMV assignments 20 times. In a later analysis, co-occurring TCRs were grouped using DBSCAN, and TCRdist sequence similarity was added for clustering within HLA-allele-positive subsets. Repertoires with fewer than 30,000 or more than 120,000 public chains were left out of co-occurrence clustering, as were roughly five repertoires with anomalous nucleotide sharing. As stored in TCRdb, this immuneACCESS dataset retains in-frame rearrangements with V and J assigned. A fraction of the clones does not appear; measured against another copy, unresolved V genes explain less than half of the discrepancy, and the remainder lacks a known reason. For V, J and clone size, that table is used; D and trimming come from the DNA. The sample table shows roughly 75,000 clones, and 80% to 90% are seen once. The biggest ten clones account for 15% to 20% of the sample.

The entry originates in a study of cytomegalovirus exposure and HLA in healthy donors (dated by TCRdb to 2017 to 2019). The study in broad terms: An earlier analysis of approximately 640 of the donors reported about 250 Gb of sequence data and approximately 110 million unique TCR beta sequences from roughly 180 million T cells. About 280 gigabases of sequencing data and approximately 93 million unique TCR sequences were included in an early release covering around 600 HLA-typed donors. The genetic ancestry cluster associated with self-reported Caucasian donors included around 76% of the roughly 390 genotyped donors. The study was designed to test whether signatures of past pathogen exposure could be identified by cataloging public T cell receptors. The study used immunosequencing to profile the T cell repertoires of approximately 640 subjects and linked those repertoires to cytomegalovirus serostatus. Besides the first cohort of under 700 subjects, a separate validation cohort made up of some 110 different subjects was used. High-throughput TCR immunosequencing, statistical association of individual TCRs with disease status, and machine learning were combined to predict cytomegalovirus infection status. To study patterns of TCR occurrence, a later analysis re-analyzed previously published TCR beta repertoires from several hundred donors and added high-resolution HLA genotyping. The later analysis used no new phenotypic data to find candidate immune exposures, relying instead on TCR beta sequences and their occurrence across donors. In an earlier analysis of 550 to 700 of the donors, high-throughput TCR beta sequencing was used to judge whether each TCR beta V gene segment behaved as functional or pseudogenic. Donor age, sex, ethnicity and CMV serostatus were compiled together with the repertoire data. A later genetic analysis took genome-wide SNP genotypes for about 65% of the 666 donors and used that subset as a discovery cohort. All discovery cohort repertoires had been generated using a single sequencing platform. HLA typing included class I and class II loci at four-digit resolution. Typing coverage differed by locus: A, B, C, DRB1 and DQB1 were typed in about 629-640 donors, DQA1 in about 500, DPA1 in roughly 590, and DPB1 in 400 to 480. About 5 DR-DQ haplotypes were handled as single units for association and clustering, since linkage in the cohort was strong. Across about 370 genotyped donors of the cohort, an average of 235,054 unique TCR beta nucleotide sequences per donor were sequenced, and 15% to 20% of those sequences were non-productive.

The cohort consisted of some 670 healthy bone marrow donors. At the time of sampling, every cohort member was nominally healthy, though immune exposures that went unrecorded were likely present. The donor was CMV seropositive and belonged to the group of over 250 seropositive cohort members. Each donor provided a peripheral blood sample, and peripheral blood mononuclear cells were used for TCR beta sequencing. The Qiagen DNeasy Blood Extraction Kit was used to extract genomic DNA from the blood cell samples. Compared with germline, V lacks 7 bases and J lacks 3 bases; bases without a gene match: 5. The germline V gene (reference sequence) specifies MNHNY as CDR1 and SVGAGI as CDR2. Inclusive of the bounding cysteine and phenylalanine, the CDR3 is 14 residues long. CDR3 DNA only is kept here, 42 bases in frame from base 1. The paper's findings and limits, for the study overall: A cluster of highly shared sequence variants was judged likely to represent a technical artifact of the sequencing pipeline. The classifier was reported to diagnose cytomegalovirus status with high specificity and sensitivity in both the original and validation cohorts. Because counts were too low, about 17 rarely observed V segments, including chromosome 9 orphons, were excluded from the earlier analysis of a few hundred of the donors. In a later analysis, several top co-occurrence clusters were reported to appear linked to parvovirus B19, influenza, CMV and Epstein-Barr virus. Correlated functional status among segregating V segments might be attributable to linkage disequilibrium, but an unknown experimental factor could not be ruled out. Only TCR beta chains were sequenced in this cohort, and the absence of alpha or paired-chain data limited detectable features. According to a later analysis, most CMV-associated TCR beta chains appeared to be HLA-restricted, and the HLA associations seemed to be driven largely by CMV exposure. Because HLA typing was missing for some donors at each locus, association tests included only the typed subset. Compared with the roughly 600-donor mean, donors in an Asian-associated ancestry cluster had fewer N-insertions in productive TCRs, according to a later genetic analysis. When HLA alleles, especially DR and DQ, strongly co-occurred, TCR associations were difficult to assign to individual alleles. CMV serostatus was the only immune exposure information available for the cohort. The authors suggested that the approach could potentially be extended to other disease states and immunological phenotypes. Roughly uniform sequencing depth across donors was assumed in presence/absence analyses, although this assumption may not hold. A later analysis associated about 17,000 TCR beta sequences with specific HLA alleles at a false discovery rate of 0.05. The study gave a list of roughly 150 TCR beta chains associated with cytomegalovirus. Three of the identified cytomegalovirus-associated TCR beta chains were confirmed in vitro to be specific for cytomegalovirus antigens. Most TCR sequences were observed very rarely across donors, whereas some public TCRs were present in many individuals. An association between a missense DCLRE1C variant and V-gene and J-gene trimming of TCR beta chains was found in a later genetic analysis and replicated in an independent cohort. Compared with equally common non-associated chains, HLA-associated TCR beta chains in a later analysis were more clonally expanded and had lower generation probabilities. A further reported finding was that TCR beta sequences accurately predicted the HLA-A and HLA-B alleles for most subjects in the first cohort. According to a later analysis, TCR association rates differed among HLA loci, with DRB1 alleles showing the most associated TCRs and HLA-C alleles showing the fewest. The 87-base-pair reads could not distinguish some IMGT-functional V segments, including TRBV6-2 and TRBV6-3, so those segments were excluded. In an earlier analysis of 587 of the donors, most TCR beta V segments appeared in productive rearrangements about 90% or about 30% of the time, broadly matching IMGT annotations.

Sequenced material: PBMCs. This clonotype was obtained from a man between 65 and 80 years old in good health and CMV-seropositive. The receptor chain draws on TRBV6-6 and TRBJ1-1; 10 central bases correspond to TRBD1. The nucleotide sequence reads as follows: TGTGCCAGCATCAAGACAGGGGGCGACACTGAAGCTTTCTTT. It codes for CASIKTGGDTEAFF.